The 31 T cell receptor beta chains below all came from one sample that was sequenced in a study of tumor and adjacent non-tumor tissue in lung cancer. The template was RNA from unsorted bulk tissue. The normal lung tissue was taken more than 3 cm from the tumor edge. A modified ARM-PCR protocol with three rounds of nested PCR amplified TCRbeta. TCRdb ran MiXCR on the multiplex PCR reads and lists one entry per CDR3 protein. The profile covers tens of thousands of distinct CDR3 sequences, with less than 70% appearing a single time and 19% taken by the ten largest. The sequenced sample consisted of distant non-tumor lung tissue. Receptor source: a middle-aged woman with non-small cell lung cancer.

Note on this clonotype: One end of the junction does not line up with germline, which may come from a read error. Here the CDR3 reads CAIGGHDEILFF. CDR3 coding DNA: TGTGCCATCGGGGGTCACGATGAAATACTGTTTTTT. The chain joins TRBV10-3 to TRBJ1-4; maybe TRBD1 (5 bases). Germline V gene data show CDR1 as ENHRY and CDR2 as SYGVKD. This CDR3 spans 12 amino acids.

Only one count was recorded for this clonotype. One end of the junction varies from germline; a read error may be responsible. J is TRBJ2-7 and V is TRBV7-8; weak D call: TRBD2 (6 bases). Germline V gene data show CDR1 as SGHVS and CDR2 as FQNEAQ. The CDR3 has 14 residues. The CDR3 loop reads CASNLREPDYEHYF. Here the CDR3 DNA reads TGTGCCAGCAACTTAAGGGAGCCGGACTACGAGCATTACTTC.

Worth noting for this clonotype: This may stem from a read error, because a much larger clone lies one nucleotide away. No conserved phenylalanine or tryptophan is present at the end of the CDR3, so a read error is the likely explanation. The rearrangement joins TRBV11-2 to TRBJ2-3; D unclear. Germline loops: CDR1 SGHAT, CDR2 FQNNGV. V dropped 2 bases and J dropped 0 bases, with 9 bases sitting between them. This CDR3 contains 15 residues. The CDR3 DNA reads TGTGCCAGCAGCTTAATGAGCTCTAGCACAGATACGCAGTATTAT. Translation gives CASSLMSSSTDTQYY.

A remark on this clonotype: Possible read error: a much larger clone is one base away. Written as DNA, the CDR3 is TGTGCCTGGTGTTCCGGGACCTCCAATGAGCAGTTCTTC. It codes for CAWCSGTSNEQFF. V usage is TRBV30 and J usage is TRBJ2-1; D is possibly TRBD1 or TRBD2 (5 bases each). Looked up from germline, CDR1 is GTSNPN and CDR2 is SVGIG (reference sequence). This CDR3 comprises 13 residues. Trimming cost V 5 bases and J 6 bases, with 14 bases left between them.

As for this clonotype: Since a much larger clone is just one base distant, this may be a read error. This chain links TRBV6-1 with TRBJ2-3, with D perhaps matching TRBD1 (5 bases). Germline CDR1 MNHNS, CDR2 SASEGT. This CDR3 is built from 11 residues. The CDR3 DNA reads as TGTTCCAGCATCAGGGTTGATACGCAGTATTTT. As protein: CSSIRVDTQYF.

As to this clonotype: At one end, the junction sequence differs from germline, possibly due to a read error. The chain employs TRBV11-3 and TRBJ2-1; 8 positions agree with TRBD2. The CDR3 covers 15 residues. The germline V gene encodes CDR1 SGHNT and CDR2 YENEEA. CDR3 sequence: CASDLAGQAVNEHFF. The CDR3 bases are TGTGCCAGCGACCTAGCGGGCCAGGCTGTCAATGAGCACTTCTTC.

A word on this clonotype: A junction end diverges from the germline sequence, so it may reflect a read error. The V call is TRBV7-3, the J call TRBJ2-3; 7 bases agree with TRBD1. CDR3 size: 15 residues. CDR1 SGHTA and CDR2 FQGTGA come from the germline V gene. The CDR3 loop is CASSLTGVLTDMQYF. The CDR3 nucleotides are TGTGCCAGCAGCCTCACAGGGGTTCTAACAGATATGCAGTATTTT. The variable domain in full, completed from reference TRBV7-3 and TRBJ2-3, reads GAGVSQTPSNKVTEKGKYVELRCDPISGHTALYWYRQSLGQGPEFLIYFQGTGAADDSGLPNDRFFAVRPEGSVSTLKIQRTERGDSAVYLCASSLTGVLTDMQYFGPGTRLTVL.

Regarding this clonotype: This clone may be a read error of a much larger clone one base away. The CDR3 DNA reads as TGCGCCAGCAGAGCCGGGACAGGGGACTGTCAGCCCCAGCATTTT. Protein sequence: CASRAGTGDCQPQHF. The chain uses TRBV5-1 and TRBJ1-5; 10 positions match TRBD1. The CDR3 runs to 15 residues. The germline V gene encodes CDR1 SGHRS and CDR2 YFSETQ. V lost 5 bases, J lost 6 bases, and 8 bases stayed unmatched. Filled out from reference TRBV5-1 and TRBJ1-5, the complete variable domain reads KAGVTQTPRYLIKTRGQQVTLSCSPISGHRSVSWYQQTPGQGLQFLFEYFSETQRNKGNFPGRFSGRQFSNSRSEMNVSTLELGDSALYLCASRAGTGDCQPQHFGDGTRLSIL.

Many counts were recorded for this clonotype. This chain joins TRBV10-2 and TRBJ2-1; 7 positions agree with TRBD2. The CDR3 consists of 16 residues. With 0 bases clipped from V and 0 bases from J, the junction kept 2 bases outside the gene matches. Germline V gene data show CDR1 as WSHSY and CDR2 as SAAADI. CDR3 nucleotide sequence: TGCGCCAGCAGTGAGTCGGGGGGGAGCTCCTACAATGAGCAGTTCTTC. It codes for CASSESGGSSYNEQFF.

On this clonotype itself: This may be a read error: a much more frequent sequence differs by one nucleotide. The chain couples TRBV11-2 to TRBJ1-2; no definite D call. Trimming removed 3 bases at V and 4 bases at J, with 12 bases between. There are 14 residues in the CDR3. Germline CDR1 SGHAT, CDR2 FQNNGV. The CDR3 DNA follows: TGTGCCAGCAGCTTCAACGGACGGAGCTATGGCTACACCTTC. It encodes CASSFNGRSYGYTF.

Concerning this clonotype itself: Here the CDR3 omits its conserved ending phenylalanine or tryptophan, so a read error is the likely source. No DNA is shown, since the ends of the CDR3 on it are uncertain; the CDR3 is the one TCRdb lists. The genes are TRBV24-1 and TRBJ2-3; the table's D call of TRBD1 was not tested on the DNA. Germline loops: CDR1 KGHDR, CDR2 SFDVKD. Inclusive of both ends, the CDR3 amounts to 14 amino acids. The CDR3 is CATSEDAGGATHYL.

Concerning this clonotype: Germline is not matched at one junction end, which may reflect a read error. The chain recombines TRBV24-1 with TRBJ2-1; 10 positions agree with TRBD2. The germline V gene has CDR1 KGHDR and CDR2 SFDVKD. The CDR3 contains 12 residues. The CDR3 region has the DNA TGTGCCACCAGTGCCCCACTAGCGGGAATGGTCTTC. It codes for CATSAPLAGMVF.

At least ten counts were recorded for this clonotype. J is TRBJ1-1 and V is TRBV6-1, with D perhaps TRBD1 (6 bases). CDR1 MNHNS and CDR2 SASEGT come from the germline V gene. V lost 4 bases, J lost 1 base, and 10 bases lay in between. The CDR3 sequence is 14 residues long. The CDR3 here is CASSVMGQNTEAFF. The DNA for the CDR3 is TGTGCCAGCAGTGTCATGGGACAGAACACTGAAGCTTTCTTT.

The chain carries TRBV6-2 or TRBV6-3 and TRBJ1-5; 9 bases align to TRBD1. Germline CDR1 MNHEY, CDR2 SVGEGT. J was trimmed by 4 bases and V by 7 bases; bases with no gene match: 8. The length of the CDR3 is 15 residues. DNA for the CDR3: TGTGCCAGCACCGGGACAGGGAGGGCAAATCAGCCCCAGCATTTT. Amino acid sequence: CASTGTGRANQPQHF.

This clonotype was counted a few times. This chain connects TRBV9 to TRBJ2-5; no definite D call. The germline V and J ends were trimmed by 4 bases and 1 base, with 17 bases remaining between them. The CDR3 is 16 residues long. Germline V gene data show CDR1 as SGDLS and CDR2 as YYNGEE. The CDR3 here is CASSSPNAESQETQYF. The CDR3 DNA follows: TGTGCCAGCAGCTCACCAAATGCGGAGTCCCAAGAGACCCAGTACTTC.

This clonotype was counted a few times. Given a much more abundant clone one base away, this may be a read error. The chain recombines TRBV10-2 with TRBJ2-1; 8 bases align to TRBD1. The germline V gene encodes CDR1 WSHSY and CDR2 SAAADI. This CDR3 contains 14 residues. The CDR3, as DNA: TGCGCCAGCAGAGACAGGGGAGGTTCCAATGAGCAGCTCTTC. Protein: CASRDRGGSNEQLF.

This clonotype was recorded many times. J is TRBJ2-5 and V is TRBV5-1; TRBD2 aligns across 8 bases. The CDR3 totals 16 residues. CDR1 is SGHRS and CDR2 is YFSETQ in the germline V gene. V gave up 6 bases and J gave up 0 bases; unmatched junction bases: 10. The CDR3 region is CASNGITGGYQETQYF. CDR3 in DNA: TGCGCCAGCAATGGGATAACGGGGGGGTACCAAGAGACCCAGTACTTC.

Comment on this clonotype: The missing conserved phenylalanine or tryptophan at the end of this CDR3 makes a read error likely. CDR3 sequence (DNA): TGTGCCAGCAGCCGAACCATTACTGAGGGCAACAATGAGCAGTTCTCC. It codes for CASSRTITEGNNEQFS. The chain recombines TRBV11-2 with TRBJ2-1, with a tentative D call TRBD2 (5 bases). This CDR3 is built from 16 residues. The V gene lost 5 bases and the J gene lost 5 bases, with 19 bases spanning the gap. The germline V gene encodes CDR1 SGHAT and CDR2 FQNNGV.

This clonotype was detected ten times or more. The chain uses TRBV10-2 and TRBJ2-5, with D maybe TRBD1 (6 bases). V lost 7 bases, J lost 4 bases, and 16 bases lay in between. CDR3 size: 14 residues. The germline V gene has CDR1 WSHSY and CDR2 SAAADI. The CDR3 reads CASNLQGRGETQYF. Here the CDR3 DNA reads TGCGCCAGCAACTTACAGGGAAGGGGAGAGACCCAGTACTTC.

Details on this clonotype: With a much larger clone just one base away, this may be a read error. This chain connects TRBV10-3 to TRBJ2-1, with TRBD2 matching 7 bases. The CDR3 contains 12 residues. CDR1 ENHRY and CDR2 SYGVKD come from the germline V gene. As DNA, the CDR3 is TGTGCCATCAGTGGGGGGGGTAATGAGGAGTTCTTC. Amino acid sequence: CAISGGGNEEFF.

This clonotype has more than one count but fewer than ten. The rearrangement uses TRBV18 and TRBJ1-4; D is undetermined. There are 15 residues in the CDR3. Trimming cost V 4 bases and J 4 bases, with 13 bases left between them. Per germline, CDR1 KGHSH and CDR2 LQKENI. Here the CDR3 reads CASSLEQGYNEKLFF. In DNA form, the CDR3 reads TGTGCCAGCTCACTGGAACAAGGATATAATGAAAAACTGTTTTTT.

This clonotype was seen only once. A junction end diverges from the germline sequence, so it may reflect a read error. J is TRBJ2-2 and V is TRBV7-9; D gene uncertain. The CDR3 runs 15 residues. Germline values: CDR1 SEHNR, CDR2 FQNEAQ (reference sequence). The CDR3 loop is CARSLESRPAGELFF. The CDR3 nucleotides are TGTGCCCGCAGCTTAGAATCGAGGCCGGCCGGGGAGCTGTTTTTT.

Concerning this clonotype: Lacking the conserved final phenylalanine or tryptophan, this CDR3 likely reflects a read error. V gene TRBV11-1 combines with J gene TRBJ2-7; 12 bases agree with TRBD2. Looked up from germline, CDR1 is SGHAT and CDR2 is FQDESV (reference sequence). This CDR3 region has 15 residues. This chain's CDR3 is CASSTLAGGLYEQYL. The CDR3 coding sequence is TGTGCCAGCAGCACACTAGCGGGAGGCCTCTACGAACAGTACCTC.

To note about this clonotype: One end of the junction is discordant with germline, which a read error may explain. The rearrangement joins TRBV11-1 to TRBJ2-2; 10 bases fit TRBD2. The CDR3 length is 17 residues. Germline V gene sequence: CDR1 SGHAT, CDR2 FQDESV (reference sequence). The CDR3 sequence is CASSPNLLAGAAGELFF. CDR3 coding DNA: TGTGCTAGCAGCCCAAATCTCCTAGCGGGAGCAGCCGGGGAGCTGTTTTTT.

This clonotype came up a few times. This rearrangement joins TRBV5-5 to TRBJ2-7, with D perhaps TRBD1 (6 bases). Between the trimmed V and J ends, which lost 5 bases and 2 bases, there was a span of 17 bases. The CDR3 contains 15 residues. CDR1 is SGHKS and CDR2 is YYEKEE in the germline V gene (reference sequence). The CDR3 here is CASSLGPGATYEQYF. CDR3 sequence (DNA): TGTGCCAGCAGTCTAGGGCCAGGGGCCACCTACGAGCAGTACTTC.

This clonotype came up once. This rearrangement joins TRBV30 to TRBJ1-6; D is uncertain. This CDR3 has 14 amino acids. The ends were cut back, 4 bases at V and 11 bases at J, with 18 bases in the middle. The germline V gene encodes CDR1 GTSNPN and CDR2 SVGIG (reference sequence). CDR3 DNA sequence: TGTGCCTGGAATATCGGAAGTACCAATCCACCCCTCCACTTT. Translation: CAWNIGSTNPPLHF.

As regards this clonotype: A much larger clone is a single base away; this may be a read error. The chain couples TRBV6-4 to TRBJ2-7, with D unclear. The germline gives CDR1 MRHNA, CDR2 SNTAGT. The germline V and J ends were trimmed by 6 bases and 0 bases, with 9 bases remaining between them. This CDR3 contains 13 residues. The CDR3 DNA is TGTGCCAGCAGGGTAAAAAGCTCCTACGAGCAGTACTTC. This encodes CASRVKSSYEQYF.

The CDR3 is CARPTEGLLTDTQYF. The CDR3 nucleotides read TGTGCCAGACCAACTGAGGGACTCCTCACAGATACGCAGTATTTT. The chain carries TRBV19 and TRBJ2-3; tentative D call: TRBD2 (6 bases). The CDR3 covers 15 residues. Trimming stripped 9 bases from V and 2 bases from J, with 18 bases between. Germline-derived CDR1 and CDR2 are LNHDA and SQIVND (reference sequence). Looking up the rest from reference TRBV19 and TRBJ2-3 gives the full variable domain: DGGITQSPKYLFRKEGQNVTLSCEQNLNHDAMYWYRQDPGQGLRLIYYSQIVNDFQKGDIAEGYSVSREKKESFPLTVTSAQKNPTAFYLCARPTEGLLTDTQYFGPGTRLTVL.

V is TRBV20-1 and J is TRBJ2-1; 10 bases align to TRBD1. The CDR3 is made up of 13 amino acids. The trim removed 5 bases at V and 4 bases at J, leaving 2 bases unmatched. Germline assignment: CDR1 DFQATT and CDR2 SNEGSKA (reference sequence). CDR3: CSARQGAYNEQFF. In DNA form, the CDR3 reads TGCAGTGCTCGACAGGGGGCATACAATGAGCAGTTCTTC.

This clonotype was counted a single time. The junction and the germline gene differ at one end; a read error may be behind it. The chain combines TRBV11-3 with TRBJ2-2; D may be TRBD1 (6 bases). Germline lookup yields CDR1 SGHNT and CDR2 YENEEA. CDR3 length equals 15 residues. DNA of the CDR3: TGTGTCAGCAAAGCCGGACAGCCCAACACCGGGGAGCTGTTTTTT. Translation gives CVSKAGQPNTGELFF.

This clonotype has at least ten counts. The CDR3 region has the DNA TGTGCCAGCAGTTTGGGGCGAGGGAGCGGAGGCTCTGGGGCCAACGTCCTGACTTTC. Its translation is CASSLGRGSGGSGANVLTF. The rearrangement links TRBV6-6 to TRBJ2-6; D tentatively reads TRBD1 or TRBD2 (5 bases each). The germline V gene encodes CDR1 MNHNY and CDR2 SVGAGI (reference sequence). V lost 4 bases to trimming and J lost 0 bases, with 19 bases between them. The CDR3 has 19 amino acids.